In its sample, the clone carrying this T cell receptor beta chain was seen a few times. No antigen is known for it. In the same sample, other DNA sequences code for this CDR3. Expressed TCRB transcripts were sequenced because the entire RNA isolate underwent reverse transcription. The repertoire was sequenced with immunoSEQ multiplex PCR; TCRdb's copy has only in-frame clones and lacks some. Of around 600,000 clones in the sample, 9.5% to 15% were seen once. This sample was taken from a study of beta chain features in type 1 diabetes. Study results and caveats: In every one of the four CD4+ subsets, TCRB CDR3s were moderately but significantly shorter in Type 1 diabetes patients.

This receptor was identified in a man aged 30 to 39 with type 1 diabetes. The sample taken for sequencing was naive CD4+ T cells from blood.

The CDR3 reads CASSLVGSSGNTIYF. DNA of the CDR3: TGCGCCAGCAGCTTGGTAGGGAGCTCTGGAAACACCATATATTTT. This sequence joins TRBV5-1 and TRBJ1-3; D gene uncertain. The CDR3 spans 15 residues. The V gene lost 0 bases and the J gene lost 0 bases, with 7 bases spanning the gap. Per germline, CDR1 SGHRS and CDR2 YFSETQ.